One sample yielded the 8 T cell receptor beta chains listed below, sequenced in a study of T cell responses to AZD1222 COVID-19 vaccine. TCRdb's copy holds only in-frame clones and misses some; the assay was immunoSEQ multiplex PCR. The repertoire consists of 96,000 or so clones, with about 89% occurring once and the leading ten covering more than 1.5%. The sequences come from peripheral blood, collected on day 0 of AZD1222 vaccination. The receptors originated from an adult in good health.

In the case of this clone: The junction and the germline gene differ at one end; a read error may be behind it. The chain is built from TRBV11-2 and TRBJ1-2, with 12 bases identical to TRBD1. Germline CDR1 is SGHAT and CDR2 is FQNNGV. CDR3 length: 13 residues. CDR3 in DNA: TGTGCCAGCAGCTTCGGGACAGGGGGCCGACGGGACTTC. Translation: CASSFGTGGRRDF.

Points on this clone: This same CDR3 is encoded by further DNA sequences in the sample. J is TRBJ2-7 and V is TRBV28, with TRBD1 identical over 10 bases. Germline lookup yields CDR1 MDHEN and CDR2 SYDVKM. V dropped 6 bases and J dropped 4; count of bases not matched to a gene: 3. This CDR3 spans 13 amino acids. CDR3 region: CASRTGGAYEQYF. The CDR3 DNA sequence: TGTGCCAGCAGGACAGGGGGCGCTTACGAGCAGTACTTC. Full variable domain (missing parts from reference TRBV28 and TRBJ2-7): DVKVTQSSRYLVKRTGEKVFLECVQDMDHENMFWYRQDPGLGLRLIYFSYDVKMKEKGDIPEGYSVSREKKERFSLILESASTNQTSMYLCASRTGGAYEQYFGPGTRLTVT.

This clone was seen just once. The chain couples TRBV27 to TRBJ1-2; 7 nucleotides match TRBD1. J was trimmed by 3 bases and V by 0 bases; bases with no gene match: 4. Germline values: CDR1 MNHEY, CDR2 SMNVEV (reference sequence). This CDR3 contains 15 residues. The CDR3 coding sequence is TGTGCCAGCAGTTTATCGGGAGGACAGGACTATGGCTACACCTTC. Translation gives CASSLSGGQDYGYTF.

This chain uses TRBV28 with TRBJ1-5; D gene ambiguous. The V end lost 6 bases, the J end lost 2 bases, and 11 bases lay between the germline ends. This CDR3 has 14 residues. Germline V gene data show CDR1 as MDHEN and CDR2 as SYDVKM. The CDR3 loop reads CASSPGGGNQPQHF. CDR3 nucleotide sequence: TGTGCCAGCAGCCCCGGCGGGGGCAATCAGCCCCAGCATTTT. The entire variable domain, with the rest obtained from reference TRBV28 and TRBJ1-5, is as follows: DVKVTQSSRYLVKRTGEKVFLECVQDMDHENMFWYRQDPGLGLRLIYFSYDVKMKEKGDIPEGYSVSREKKERFSLILESASTNQTSMYLCASSPGGGNQPQHFGDGTRLSIL.

The chain links TRBV5-1 to TRBJ1-1; maybe TRBD1 (5 bases). Trimming pared 4 bases from V and 10 bases from J, leaving 17 bases between. CDR3 length: 13 residues. CDR1 is SGHRS, CDR2 YFSETQ, per germline. The CDR3 protein is CASSGDRGDVAFF. The CDR3 region has the DNA TGCGCCAGCAGCGGCGACAGAGGTGATGTAGCTTTCTTT.

This clone appeared once. V and J are TRBV7-6 and TRBJ2-2; tentative D call: TRBD2 (7 bases). Trimming cost V 4 bases and J 0 bases, with 15 bases left between them. The CDR3 extends over 17 amino acids. Germline-derived CDR1 and CDR2 are SGHVS and FNYEAQ. The DNA for the CDR3 is TGTGCCAGCAGCTCCGCGGCGGGGGCGCCGAACACCGGGGAGCTGTTTTTT. Its translation: CASSSAAGAPNTGELFF.

This chain uses TRBV27 with TRBJ2-7; 10 nucleotides align to TRBD1. Germline trimming cut 7 bases from V and 1 base from J; bases unmatched to any gene: 4. Per germline, CDR1 MNHEY and CDR2 SMNVEV (reference sequence). The CDR3 runs 14 residues. The CDR3 region has the DNA TGTGCCAGCAAAAGGACAGGGGGTTCCTACGAGCAGTACTTC. Translation: CASKRTGGSYEQYF.

The chain recombines TRBV15 with TRBJ1-3; D ambiguous. This CDR3 spans 15 amino acids. Germline lookup yields CDR1 LNHNV and CDR2 YYDKDF (reference sequence). Trimming took 0 bases from V and 2 from J, leaving 8 bases between them. The CDR3 loop reads CATSRDWETGNTIYF. CDR3 nucleotides: TGTGCCACCAGCAGAGACTGGGAGACTGGAAACACCATATATTTT.